Each of the 17 T cell receptor beta chains below was sequenced from the same sample in a study of tumor and adjacent non-tumor tissue in lung cancer. Three rounds of nested PCR, following a modified ARM-PCR protocol, produced the TCRbeta library. TCRdb redid the calling of the multiplex PCR reads with MiXCR, one entry per CDR3 protein. The profile shows some 100,000 distinct CDR3 sequences, roughly three fifths of them singletons. The template was RNA from unsorted bulk tissue. Distant lung tissue was collected more than 3 cm away from the tumor edge. The sequencing sample was made of distant non-tumor lung tissue. These receptors were taken from a man aged 55 to 69 with non-small cell lung cancer.

As for this clonotype: The germline gene is not matched at one end of the junction; a read error may be the cause. The J gene is TRBJ1-1, the V gene TRBV4-2, with unresolved D. CDR1 is LGHNA, CDR2 YNFKEQ, per germline. The CDR3 sequence is 13 residues long. In nucleotides, the CDR3 is TGTGCCAGCAGTCAAGAAAAGGGAGGTGTAGCTTCCTTT. Protein: CASSQEKGGVASF.

The CDR3 region is CASSQGTRGRASEQFF. DNA for the CDR3: TGCGCCAGCAGCCAAGGGACTAGGGGGAGGGCAAGTGAGCAGTTCTTC. The chain combines TRBV4-3 with TRBJ2-1, with a tentative D call TRBD2 (7 bases). Deletions cut 1 base from V and 9 bases from J, with 19 bases between. CDR1 is LGHNA and CDR2 is YSLEER in the germline V gene. The CDR3 is 16 residues long.

This clonotype was counted at least ten times. This chain joins TRBV28 and TRBJ2-7, with 11 bases aligning to TRBD2. Germline lookup yields CDR1 MDHEN and CDR2 SYDVKM. The CDR3 extends over 14 amino acids. V gave up 6 bases and J gave up 3 bases; unmatched junction bases: 4. CDR3 nucleotide sequence: TGTGCCAGCAGACGGACTAGCGGGTACTACGAGCAGTACTTC. It codes for CASRRTSGYYEQYF.

This clonotype appeared a few times. One end of the junction is discordant with germline, which a read error may explain. The CDR3 DNA reads as TGCAACGTTGATACAGGGTTTGGGATGAACACTGAAGCTTTCTTT. It encodes CNVDTGFGMNTEAFF. The chain is built from TRBV29-1 and TRBJ1-1; TRBD1 might be the D (6 bases). CDR3 length: 15 amino acids. Germline V gene lookup returns CDR1 SQVTM and CDR2 ANQGSEA.

V is TRBV20-1 and J is TRBJ1-5; D possibly corresponds to TRBD1 (6 bases). This CDR3 region has 14 residues. Germline-derived CDR1 and CDR2 are DFQATT and SNEGSKA (reference sequence). V lost 3 bases and J 6 bases, leaving 15 bases between the germline ends. CDR3 sequence: CSASPTGSSQPQHF. The DNA of the CDR3 is TGCAGTGCTAGTCCAACAGGGTCGAGTCAGCCCCAGCATTTT.

This clonotype was counted many times. This sequence joins TRBV29-1 and TRBJ2-1; TRBD2 agrees at 7 bases. V dropped 3 bases and J dropped 8; count of bases not matched to a gene: 10. CDR1 and CDR2 (germline): SQVTM, ANQGSEA. The CDR3 consists of 14 residues. CDR3 sequence (DNA): TGCAGCGTTGATCTCGGGAGGATTGACGATGAGCAGTTCTTC. This gives the protein CSVDLGRIDDEQFF.

On this clonotype: Relative to the germline gene, one junction end is altered; a read error may explain this. The rearrangement links TRBV12-3 or TRBV12-4 to TRBJ2-1, with TRBD2 matching over 10 bases. CDR3 length: 15 residues. CDR3 region: CASSPRLAGYNEHFF. The CDR3 bases are TGTGCCAGCAGTCCTCGACTAGCGGGCTACAACGAGCACTTCTTC.

The chain carries TRBV19 and TRBJ2-7; D is unclear. The CDR3 runs to 15 residues. The V end lost 7 bases, the J end lost 4 bases, and 20 bases lay between the germline ends. The germline V gene encodes CDR1 LNHDA and CDR2 SQIVND (reference sequence). The CDR3 here is CASTIRARAFYEQYF. DNA of the CDR3: TGTGCCAGTACCATTCGGGCGAGAGCCTTTTACGAGCAGTACTTC.

In its sample, this clonotype was seen many times. A much bigger clone sits one base away, suggesting this may be a read error. This chain connects TRBV14 to TRBJ1-6; D is possibly TRBD1 (6 bases). Germline V gene lookup returns CDR1 SGHDN and CDR2 FVKESK. V was clipped by 9 bases and J by 8 bases, with 11 bases between them. The CDR3 has 12 amino acids. CDR3 coding DNA: TGTGCCAGTACAAGGGGGGATTCACCCCTCCACTTT. Its protein product is CASTRGDSPLHF.

In the case of this clonotype: Mismatch with germline at one junction end may stem from a read error. J is TRBJ2-7 and V is TRBV6-1; perhaps TRBD1 as D (5 bases). CDR3 length: 15 amino acids. Germline V gene lookup returns CDR1 MNHNS and CDR2 SASEGT. In DNA form, the CDR3 reads TGTGCCAGCAGTGCTAACACAAGGGGCTCCGACGAGCAGTACTTC. Its protein is CASSANTRGSDEQYF.

Comment on this clonotype: Germline and junction disagree at one end, which may indicate a read error. The chain employs TRBV29-1 and TRBJ1-3; D gene unclear. This CDR3 region has 12 residues. Germline CDR1 SQVTM, CDR2 ANQGSEA. The CDR3: CNVEGLGNTTYF. The DNA of the CDR3 is TGCAACGTTGAAGGATTAGGAAACACCACATACTTT.

J is TRBJ2-3 and V is TRBV6-5; D gene ambiguous. Germline V CDR1 and CDR2: MNHEY, SVGAGI. There are 13 residues in the CDR3. CDR3 nucleotide sequence: TGTGTCGGCAGTCGGGTCGGCACAGATACGCAGTATTTT. This translates into CVGSRVGTDTQYF.

Note on this clonotype: With a much larger clone just one base away, this may be a read error. The chain combines TRBV10-1 with TRBJ2-7; perhaps D is TRBD1 or TRBD2 (6 bases each). This CDR3 is 16 amino acids long. Trimming stripped 0 bases from V and 6 bases from J, with 18 bases between. The germline CDR1 and CDR2 sequences are WNHNN and SYGVQD (reference sequence). This CDR3 is CASSESLWGAPFEQYF. CDR3 sequence (DNA): TGCGCCAGCAGTGAGTCCTTGTGGGGGGCACCTTTCGAGCAGTACTTC.

This clonotype was found many times. V usage is TRBV6-6 and J usage is TRBJ1-1; D not resolved. Germline V gene data show CDR1 as MNHNY and CDR2 as SVGAGI (reference sequence). V was clipped by 5 bases and J by 1 base, with 11 bases between them. This CDR3 has 14 amino acids. CDR3 region: CASSGRSKNTEAFF. CDR3 nucleotide sequence: TGTGCCAGCAGTGGACGTAGTAAGAACACTGAAGCTTTCTTT.

Remarks on this clonotype: One end of the junction varies from germline; a read error may be responsible. The CDR3 spells CASGESLWGAPFEQYF. CDR3 bases: TGCGCCAGCGGTGAGTCCTTGTGGGGGGCACCTTTCGAGCAGTACTTC. V usage is TRBV10-1 and J usage is TRBJ2-7; either TRBD1 or TRBD2 may fit D (6 bases each). Germline V CDR1 and CDR2: WNHNN, SYGVQD (reference sequence). The CDR3 loop spans 16 amino acids.

This clonotype has more than one count but fewer than ten. One base away lies a much larger clone, so this may be a sequencing read error. The chain carries TRBV29-1 and TRBJ2-3, with a weak D call TRBD1 (6 bases). V lost 6 bases, J lost 5 bases, and 21 bases lay in between. This CDR3 has 15 amino acids. CDR1 is SQVTM and CDR2 is ANQGSEA in the germline V gene. CDR3 protein: CSVLLGTRSRDTQYF. The CDR3 DNA is TGCAGCGTCCTCCTCGGGACAAGGAGTCGAGATACGCAGTATTTT.

A note on this clonotype: Likely a read error: the CDR3 ends without its conserved phenylalanine or tryptophan. V is TRBV20-1 and J is TRBJ1-5; D possibly corresponds to TRBD1 (5 bases). V was shortened by 3 bases and J by 6 bases, with 12 bases between the two germline ends. The CDR3 has 13 amino acids. Germline CDR1 DFQATT, CDR2 SNEGSKA (reference sequence). The CDR3 protein is CSASSERGQPQHY. The CDR3 region has the DNA TGCAGTGCTAGTTCGGAAAGGGGTCAGCCCCAGCATTAT.